Listed below are T cell receptor beta chains from one sample, sequenced in a study of cytotoxic CD8 clonotypes in ibrutinib-treated CLL. Clones were sequenced by immunoSEQ multiplex PCR, and TCRdb holds only the in-frame ones, with some missing. The table lists 250,000 to 350,000 clones, about 72% of them singletons. The sequenced sample was PBMCs, obtained at disease progression, from a patient treated with ibrutinib. Receptors were obtained from a human donor with chronic lymphocytic leukemia. Both conserved end residues are part of each CDR3. The D gene is left open where the match is weak. Some rows have no size entry. The others give once, few or many, or a class for an expanded clone.

cdr3_nt	cdr3_aa	v_call	d_call	j_call	clone_size
TGTGCCAGTAGTATAGGGTGGGGGGACAGCAATCAGCCCCAGCATTTT	CASSIGWGDSNQPQHF	TRBV19	.	TRBJ1-5	.
TGCGCCAGCAGCCAAGATATAAGGGGAAGGGATGGCTACACCTTC	CASSQDIRGRDGYTF	TRBV4-1	.	TRBJ1-2	.
TGTGCCAGCAGCCTGGCCCCGGGGATGGAGACCCAGTACTTC	CASSLAPGMETQYF	TRBV6-5	.	TRBJ2-5	.
TGTGCCAGCAGCTCCACGGACATCCTCCACGAGCAGTACTTC	CASSSTDILHEQYF	TRBV11-2	.	TRBJ2-7	.
TGTGCCAGCAGGCAGCAAATACAAGAGACCCAGTACTTC	CASRQQIQETQYF	TRBV6-6	.	TRBJ2-5	.
TGTGCCAGCAGCGTACGCCTGAGCGCTCAGCCCCAGCATTTT	CASSVRLSAQPQHF	TRBV5-6	.	TRBJ1-5	few
TGCACCAGCAGCCAAGCTTCGGGCAAAGAGACCCAGTACTTC	CTSSQASGKETQYF	TRBV1	.	TRBJ2-5	.
TGTGCCAGCAGTCCTCGTGGGGACAGGGTCTTTCAGGAGCAGTACTTC	CASSPRGDRVFQEQYF	TRBV11-3	TRBD1	TRBJ2-7	few
TGTGCCAGCAGTTCACGGACAACTTCCTACGAGCAGTACTTC	CASSSRTTSYEQYF	TRBV27	.	TRBJ2-7	.
TGTGCCAGCAGTTCTCGACAGGGACGGATCGATGGCTACACCTTC	CASSSRQGRIDGYTF	TRBV27	TRBD1	TRBJ1-2	.
TGTGCCAGAAGCTTGAGAGTGGCAGGGGCGATGAACACTGAAGCTTTCTTT	CARSLRVAGAMNTEAFF	TRBV5-3	.	TRBJ1-1	.
TGTGCCAGCAGCTTAGCTGGCCAGGGAGCCTACGAGCAGTACTTC	CASSLAGQGAYEQYF	TRBV7-8	.	TRBJ2-7	.
TGTGCCAGTAGTATACTGGGGACAGGGGGCAACGAGCAGTACTTC	CASSILGTGGNEQYF	TRBV19	TRBD1	TRBJ2-7	.
TGTGCCAGTAGTACAAGGACAGGGGACTATGGCTACACCTTC	CASSTRTGDYGYTF	TRBV19	TRBD1	TRBJ1-2	.
TGCGCCAGCAGCTTGGGGGGAACCGAAACGGTTTTT	CASSLGGTETVF	TRBV5-1	.	TRBJ2-2	.
TGTGCCAGCAGCTTAGTATTGAACCCCACCCTCCACTTT	CASSLVLNPTLHF	TRBV11-2	.	TRBJ1-6	.
TGTGCCATCAGTGAGCGGCCCTCTGGGGCCAACGTCCTGACTTTC	CAISERPSGANVLTF	TRBV10-3	.	TRBJ2-6	.
TGTGCCAGCAGCTTAGCGTCGGTTTACGAGCAGTACTTC	CASSLASVYEQYF	TRBV7-9	.	TRBJ2-7	.
TGTGCCAGCAGCTTGGGGGTACTAACTAGTGGTAATGAGCAGTTCTTC	CASSLGVLTSGNEQFF	TRBV5-4	.	TRBJ2-1	.
TGTGCCAGTAGTTCCCGGGACAGCTCCTACGAGCAGTACTTC	CASSSRDSSYEQYF	TRBV19	TRBD1	TRBJ2-7	.
TGTGCCAGCTCACCCCCGACAGGGAGATACGCTAACTATGGCTACACCTTC	CASSPPTGRYANYGYTF	TRBV18	TRBD1	TRBJ1-2	few
TGCAGCGCAGGCAGGGTTTCGTGGGGTCCTAGCACAGATACGCAGTATTTT	CSAGRVSWGPSTDTQYF	TRBV29-1	.	TRBJ2-3	.
TGTGCCAGCAGTTACAACGGGCCTGTTAGGAACACTGAAGCTTTCTTT	CASSYNGPVRNTEAFF	TRBV6-6	.	TRBJ1-1	once
TGCGCCAGCAGCTTTGGGACAGGGACAGATACGCAGTATTTT	CASSFGTGTDTQYF	TRBV5-1	TRBD1	TRBJ2-3	.
TGTGCCAGCAGGGAGCGGGGGGGCCTGAACACCGGGGAGCTGTTTTTT	CASRERGGLNTGELFF	TRBV6-6	TRBD2	TRBJ2-2	once
TGTGCCAGCTCGTTAGGGTTCGGGTCTGGAAACACCATATATTTT	CASSLGFGSGNTIYF	TRBV18	.	TRBJ1-3	.
TGCGCCAGCAGCTTGGCTGGGGGGCCGTACGAGCAGTACTTC	CASSLAGGPYEQYF	TRBV5-1	.	TRBJ2-7	few
TGTGCCAGCAGTGTAGACAGGGTTGGAGAGACCCAGTACTTC	CASSVDRVGETQYF	TRBV25-1	TRBD1	TRBJ2-5	.
TGTGCCAGCAGCGCGGGACAGGCCACTGAAGCTTTCTTT	CASSAGQATEAFF	TRBV9	TRBD1	TRBJ1-1	few
TGTGCCAGCAGCTTGGGACCACTCGGGGAGCAGTACTTC	CASSLGPLGEQYF	TRBV7-9	.	TRBJ2-7	few
TGTGCCCCCCGCGGGGGCGGGACGGTCACAGATACGCAGTATTTT	CAPRGGGTVTDTQYF	TRBV30	.	TRBJ2-3	.
TGTGCCAGCAGCTTATGGCTAAATGAGCAGTTCTTC	CASSLWLNEQFF	TRBV13	.	TRBJ2-1	.
TGTGCCACGATGACAGGGGAGGGGTACGAGCAGTACTTC	CATMTGEGYEQYF	TRBV10-3	.	TRBJ2-7	.
TGTGCCAGCACCCCCTCAGGACTAGCGGGAGGTTATCTCTCCTACAATGAGCAGTTCTTC	CASTPSGLAGGYLSYNEQFF	TRBV9	TRBD2	TRBJ2-1	.
TGTGCCAGGAACCCGGGACCCAAGGCGCGCGAGCAGTACTTC	CARNPGPKAREQYF	TRBV5-3	.	TRBJ2-7	.